Each of the 7 T cell receptor beta chains below was sequenced from the same sample in a study of low-dose radiotherapy and immunotherapy resistance in tumors. Noted time point: before trial treatment. Covering alpha and beta chains, TRAV- and TRBV-specific primers were used for the first-strand cDNA. A constant-region primer paired with the V-primer adapter amplified TCRs over about 18 PCR cycles. Via MiXCR, TCRdb re-called the reads, giving one row per CDR3 protein. This table holds 65,000 to 95,000 distinct CDR3 sequences, about 20% found once. The sample was PBMCs, taken before treatment. The receptors here all came from a male donor with prostate cancer.

This clonotype was counted only a few times. The rearrangement joins TRBV29-1 to TRBJ2-1; D gene unclear. Germline V gene data show CDR1 as SQVTM and CDR2 as ANQGSEA. With 3 bases removed from V and 4 bases from J, the gap between germline ends came to 10 bases. This CDR3 region has 13 residues. The CDR3 loop is CSVDPFSYNEQFF. CDR3 in DNA: TGCAGCGTTGACCCCTTCAGTTACAATGAGCAGTTCTTC.

Regarding this clonotype: A much larger clone is a single base away; this may be a read error. A read error is likely, as this CDR3 ends without the conserved phenylalanine or tryptophan. The chain recombines TRBV25-1 with TRBJ2-1; TRBD2 matches at 7 bases. Germline CDR1 MGHDK, CDR2 SYGVNS. V gave up 6 bases and J gave up 1 base; unmatched junction bases: 18. This CDR3 comprises 19 residues. CDR3 in amino acids: CASSVGGVSWRRSYNEQFL. CDR3 in DNA: TGTGCCAGCAGCGTTGGGGGGGTGAGTTGGAGGCGGTCCTACAATGAGCAGTTCCTC.

This clonotype showed up many times. J is TRBJ2-6 and V is TRBV27; 12 nucleotides match TRBD1. Germline CDR1 reads MNHEY; CDR2 reads SMNVEV (reference sequence). This CDR3 comprises 19 residues. The V gene end was trimmed by 5 bases and the J gene end by 3 bases; junction bases not matched to a gene: 11. The CDR3 bases are TGTGCCAGCAGTCGGTTAATGGGACAGGGGGCTGGTGGGGCCAACGTCCTGACTTTC. The encoded protein is CASSRLMGQGAGGANVLTF.

This chain joins TRBV29-1 and TRBJ2-3, with 11 bases aligning to TRBD2. The CDR3 consists of 13 residues. Per germline, CDR1 SQVTM and CDR2 ANQGSEA. J was trimmed by 7 bases and V by 7 bases; bases with no gene match: 7. Written as DNA, the CDR3 is TGCAGCGGTTTAATAGCGGGGGGGCATACGCAGTATTTT. It yields the protein CSGLIAGGHTQYF.

Many counts were recorded for this clonotype. V usage is TRBV11-3 and J usage is TRBJ2-5, with TRBD1 matching over 12 bases. V was clipped by 5 bases and J by 5 bases; unmatched bases: 6. The CDR3 covers 15 residues. Looked up from germline, CDR1 is SGHNT and CDR2 is YENEEA. Here the CDR3 DNA reads TGTGCCAGCAGCCCCGGGACAGGGGGCCGGGAGACCCAGTACTTC. It codes for CASSPGTGGRETQYF. The full variable domain, completed using reference TRBV11-3 and TRBJ2-5, is EAGVVQSPRYKIIEKKQPVAFWCNPISGHNTLYWYLQNLGQGPELLIRYENEEAVDDSQLPKDRFSAERLKGVDSTLKIQPAELGDSAVYLCASSPGTGGRETQYFGPGTRLLVL.

Points on this clonotype: This is likely an artifact of a read error, given a far larger clone one base away. V and J are TRBV28 and TRBJ2-7; TRBD2 aligns across 8 bases. This CDR3 has 19 residues. Trimming removed 3 bases from V and 7 bases from J; junction bases left unmatched: 23. Germline CDR1 is MDHEN and CDR2 is SYDVKM. CDR3 amino acids: CASSLGSGRLSGYYNEQYF. In DNA form, the CDR3 reads TGTGCCAGCAGTTTGGGGAGCGGGAGATTGTCGGGGTACTACAATGAGCAGTACTTC.

The V gene is TRBV5-4, the J gene TRBJ1-2; D uncertain. Trimming removed 0 bases at V and 8 bases at J, with 17 bases between. Germline assignment: CDR1 SGHNT and CDR2 YYREEE (reference sequence). The length of the CDR3 is 15 residues. The CDR3 nucleotides read TGTGCCAGCAGCTTGGTCGCGAGCACCCTATCCGGCTACACCTTC. This encodes CASSLVASTLSGYTF.